This T cell receptor beta chain is drawn from a study of T cell responses to AZD1222 COVID-19 vaccine. Broader study findings: Increased Spike-specific TCR breadth and depth were observed after two AZD1222 doses. At study baseline, merely roughly 6 AZD1222 recipients were seropositive. Possibly, clonal diversity was underestimated; donors were largely white British and included more females. Only after the peak T cell response were repertoires sampled.

Of note for this clone: Its cognate antigen is unknown.

The table came from immunoSEQ multiplex PCR; TCRdb's copy has only in-frame clones and leaves some out. The data hold 120,000 to 150,000 clones, with about 90% observed a single time. This TCR derives from an adult in good health. The sample consisted of peripheral blood, taken on day 0 of MenACWY control vaccination.

The CDR3 protein is CASSQDSGIYGYTF. CDR3 bases: TGCGCCAGCAGCCAAGACTCAGGGATCTATGGCTACACCTTC. The V and J genes are TRBV4-1 and TRBJ1-2, with D possibly being TRBD1 (5 bases). CDR3 length equals 14 residues. From germline, CDR1 is MGHRA and CDR2 YSYEKL. Trimming stripped 0 bases from V and 4 bases from J, with 9 bases between.